The 18 T cell receptor beta chains below come from one sample, sequenced in a study of graft-versus-host responses after intestinal transplantation. This table comes from immunoSEQ multiplex PCR, and its TCRdb copy is limited to in-frame clones, with some not included. The repertoire includes 95,000 to 110,000 clones, roughly 93% of them detected once, and roughly 1.2% sits in the top ten. These receptors are not linked to any known antigen. The starting material was unstimulated CD8+ T cells sorted from spleen or lymph node cells, obtained before intestinal transplant. All receptors come from a human donor who received an intestinal transplant.

CDR3 residues: CASRPGLLSYEQYF. Written as DNA, the CDR3 is TGTGCCAGTAGGCCGGGACTTCTCTCCTACGAGCAGTACTTC. The chain couples TRBV19 to TRBJ2-7; possible D gene TRBD2, 6 bases. The V and J ends lost 6 bases and 0 bases respectively, with 12 bases between them. CDR3 length: 14 residues. In germline, CDR1 is LNHDA, CDR2 SQIVND (reference sequence). Using reference TRBV19 and TRBJ2-7 for the parts outside the CDR3, the full variable domain is DGGITQSPKYLFRKEGQNVTLSCEQNLNHDAMYWYRQDPGQGLRLIYYSQIVNDFQKGDIAEGYSVSREKKESFPLTVTSAQKNPTAFYLCASRPGLLSYEQYFGPGTRLTVT.

The rearrangement uses TRBV25-1 and TRBJ2-1; 7 positions agree with TRBD1. J lost 9 bases, V lost 4 bases, and 3 bases had no gene match. This CDR3 is 12 amino acids long. CDR1 and CDR2 (germline): MGHDK, SYGVNS. The CDR3 DNA reads as TGTGCCAGCAGTGCCAGGGGGAGTGAGCAGTTCTTC. It codes for CASSARGSEQFF.

The chain links TRBV19 to TRBJ1-1, with no clear D. This CDR3 is 11 amino acids long. From germline, CDR1 is LNHDA and CDR2 SQIVND (reference sequence). V lost 9 bases and J lost 4, with 9 bases in between. CDR3 in DNA: TGTGCCAGCGCTGCGGGCACTGAAGCTTTCTTT. This gives the protein CASAAGTEAFF. Looking up the rest from reference TRBV19 and TRBJ1-1 gives the full variable domain: DGGITQSPKYLFRKEGQNVTLSCEQNLNHDAMYWYRQDPGQGLRLIYYSQIVNDFQKGDIAEGYSVSREKKESFPLTVTSAQKNPTAFYLCASAAGTEAFFGQGTRLTVV.

J is TRBJ1-1 and V is TRBV10-1; no definite D call. With 6 bases removed from V and 3 bases from J, the gap between germline ends came to 11 bases. Per the germline V gene, CDR1 is WNHNN and CDR2 is SYGVQD (reference sequence). The CDR3 runs 13 residues. DNA of the CDR3: TGCGCCAGCAGCCCCGACCCGTACACTGAAGCTTTCTTT. Its protein product is CASSPDPYTEAFF.

This clone has a single count. The chain carries TRBV10-2 and TRBJ1-1, with TRBD1 identical over 7 bases. Germline CDR1 reads WSHSY; CDR2 reads SAAADI. V shed 7 bases, J shed 4 bases, and the junction held 9 bases outside the gene matches. The CDR3 runs to 14 residues. This CDR3 is CASTWTGRSTEAFF. The CDR3 region has the DNA TGCGCCAGCACCTGGACAGGCCGGAGCACTGAAGCTTTCTTT.

The CDR3 is CASSLGLGASVNTEAFF. In nucleotides, the CDR3 is TGTGCCAGCAGCTTAGGATTAGGGGCCAGTGTGAACACTGAAGCTTTCTTT. The chain recombines TRBV7-9 with TRBJ1-1, with a weak D call TRBD1 (5 bases). Looked up from germline, CDR1 is SEHNR and CDR2 is FQNEAQ (reference sequence). The V and J ends lost 1 base and 0 bases respectively, with 15 bases between them. The CDR3 is 17 amino acids.

The chain is built from TRBV19 and TRBJ1-2, with D possibly TRBD1 on 6 matching bases. The CDR3 runs 13 residues. Germline V gives CDR1 LNHDA, CDR2 SQIVND (reference sequence). The CDR3 reads CAAVGGAGYGYTF. The CDR3 DNA follows: TGTGCAGCTGTAGGGGGGGCTGGCTATGGCTACACCTTC.

This sequence joins TRBV27 and TRBJ2-7, with TRBD2 matching over 8 bases. CDR1 is MNHEY and CDR2 is SMNVEV in the germline V gene (reference sequence). The CDR3 length is 14 residues. V dropped 5 bases and J dropped 0; count of bases not matched to a gene: 3. The CDR3 here is CASSIAGSSYEQYF. In DNA, the CDR3 is TGTGCCAGCAGTATAGCGGGGAGCTCCTACGAGCAGTACTTC.

The V gene is TRBV6-7, the J gene TRBJ2-1; TRBD2 is a possible D gene (6 bases). TRBV6-7 qualifies as an ORF whose function is uncertain. The CDR3 spans 16 residues. V dropped 6 bases and J dropped 2 bases, with 17 bases sitting between them. This CDR3 reads CASSRILAPAYNEQFF. In DNA form, the CDR3 reads TGTGCCAGCAGCCGAATCCTAGCGCCTGCCTACAATGAGCAGTTCTTC.

The gene calls are TRBV6-6 and TRBJ2-1; D remains ambiguous. V was pared by 4 bases and J by 6 bases, with 10 bases between. The CDR3 loop spans 13 amino acids. Germline-derived CDR1 and CDR2 are MNHNY and SVGAGI (reference sequence). The CDR3 coding sequence is TGTGCCAGCAGTTCGTGGGATCCCAATGAGCAGTTCTTC. It translates to CASSSWDPNEQFF.

The rearrangement uses TRBV7-9 and TRBJ2-1; TRBD2 agrees at 8 bases. The V segment lost 5 bases and the J segment 0 bases; nucleotides outside the gene matches: 6. CDR1 and CDR2 (germline): SEHNR, FQNEAQ (reference sequence). The CDR3 loop spans 16 amino acids. CDR3 sequence: CASSPAGGGSYNEQFF. CDR3 nucleotides: TGTGCCAGCAGCCCGGCGGGGGGCGGCTCCTACAATGAGCAGTTCTTC.

The chain is built from TRBV6-1 and TRBJ2-1, with D tentatively TRBD1 (6 bases). Trimming shortened V by 10 bases and J by 6 bases, and 16 bases separated the two germline ends. The CDR3 extends over 13 amino acids. Per the germline V gene, CDR1 is MNHNS and CDR2 is SASEGT. The CDR3 sequence is CAIKDSLGNEQFF. CDR3 bases: TGTGCCATCAAGGACAGTCTCGGCAATGAGCAGTTCTTC.

The rearrangement uses TRBV11-2 and TRBJ2-7; 8 bases line up with TRBD2. The germline V gene has CDR1 SGHAT and CDR2 FQNNGV. This CDR3 comprises 15 residues. The V segment lost 4 bases and the J segment 0 bases; nucleotides outside the gene matches: 5. The CDR3 here is CASSSFGGGSYEQYF. CDR3 in DNA: TGTGCCAGCAGCTCCTTCGGGGGGGGCTCCTACGAGCAGTACTTC.

V usage is TRBV5-4 and J usage is TRBJ1-2; 7 nucleotides agree with TRBD1. Trimming at V came to 5 bases and at J to 1 base, leaving 14 bases not matched to a gene. This CDR3 has 17 residues. Germline lookup yields CDR1 SGHNT and CDR2 YYREEE (reference sequence). The CDR3 sequence is CASSPSPPTGSNYGYTF. The CDR3 nucleotides read TGTGCCAGCAGTCCATCACCACCGACAGGGAGTAACTATGGCTACACCTTC.

V usage is TRBV2 and J usage is TRBJ2-5, with 10 bases that match TRBD2. This CDR3 is 16 amino acids long. Germline V gene data show CDR1 as SNHLY and CDR2 as FYNNEI. V shed 0 bases and J 5 bases; nucleotides not matched to a gene: 6. The CDR3 is CASSEASGGIEETQYF. DNA of the CDR3: TGTGCCAGCAGTGAAGCTAGCGGGGGGATTGAGGAGACCCAGTACTTC.

The rearrangement uses TRBV4-1 and TRBJ2-5; 8 bases are a match to TRBD2. Unmatched junction bases numbered 9, after V lost 4 bases and J lost 2 bases. Germline V gives CDR1 MGHRA, CDR2 YSYEKL. The CDR3 is made up of 16 amino acids. CDR3 bases: TGCGCCAGCAGCCGAGAAGCGGGGGCGCCACAAGAGACCCAGTACTTC. Its translation is CASSREAGAPQETQYF.

The genes are TRBV1 and TRBJ2-7. TRBV1 constitutes a pseudogene. There are 18 residues in the CDR3. The CDR3 spells CTSSQEGDEGQRSYEQYF. Here the CDR3 DNA reads TGCACCAGCAGCCAAGAAGGGGACGAGGGTCAGCGATCCTACGAGCAGTACTTC.

The chain couples TRBV19 to TRBJ2-2, with D possibly matching TRBD1 (5 bases). The germline V gene encodes CDR1 LNHDA and CDR2 SQIVND (reference sequence). V was trimmed by 7 bases and J by 6 bases, leaving 9 bases between them. The CDR3 is 12 amino acids. CDR3 nucleotide sequence: TGTGCCAGTACAGGGTCAGCCGGGGAGCTGTTTTTT. Translated, it gives CASTGSAGELFF.